This T cell receptor beta chain was documented in a study of cytomegalovirus exposure and HLA in healthy donors. Germline V gives CDR1 MGHRA, CDR2 YSYEKL. The CDR3 is 15 amino acids. Trimming stripped 0 bases from V and 0 bases from J, with 3 bases between. The sample holds one count of this clone. The PCR employed 60 Vbeta primers together with 13 Jbeta primers. The repertoire was sequenced with immunoSEQ multiplex PCR; TCRdb's copy has only in-frame clones and lacks some. The data show 130,000 to 150,000 clones, with around three quarters seen just once and around 1.9% held by the top ten. The receptor was derived from a woman aged 40-49 years in good health and CMV-seronegative. The chain is built from TRBV4-1 and TRBJ2-6, with D unresolved. Input material: PBMCs. The DNA for the CDR3 is TGCGCCAGCAGCCAAGAAGCCTCTGGGGCCAACGTCCTGACTTTC. Encoded protein: CASSQEASGANVLTF.